These 24 T cell receptor beta chains originate from one sample sequenced in a study of blood T cell repertoires in COVID-19. Method: immunoSEQ multiplex PCR; TCRdb's copy keeps in-frame clones and lacks some. The sample has about 150,000 clones, 91% seen once. Material: peripheral blood. The source is a man aged 45-65 years with acute or convalescent COVID-19.

This clone was seen only once. The chain links TRBV9 to TRBJ2-3, with TRBD2 matching over 7 bases. V lost 1 base and J lost 2; bases outside the gene matches: 4. Germline lookup yields CDR1 SGDLS and CDR2 YYNGEE. CDR3 size: 15 residues. The CDR3: CASSVNGRTTDTQYF. The DNA for the CDR3 is TGTGCCAGCAGCGTAAACGGGAGGACCACAGATACGCAGTATTTT.

This chain uses TRBV28 with TRBJ2-7, with TRBD2 matching 9 bases. The trim removed 6 bases at V and 6 bases at J, leaving 12 bases unmatched. The germline V gene encodes CDR1 MDHEN and CDR2 SYDVKM. The CDR3 contains 15 residues. The CDR3 protein is CASSLLVAGEPEQYF. The CDR3 DNA reads TGTGCCAGCAGCCTTTTGGTAGCGGGAGAGCCCGAGCAGTACTTC.

The genes are TRBV30 and TRBJ1-5; the D is unclear. Germline V gene lookup returns CDR1 GTSNPN and CDR2 SVGIG (reference sequence). The germline V and J ends were trimmed by 3 bases and 3 bases, with 12 bases remaining between them. The CDR3 length is 14 residues. Written as DNA, the CDR3 is TGTGCCTGGAGCGAAATCCTATACAATCAGCCCCAGCATTTT. Amino acids: CAWSEILYNQPQHF.

The CDR3 nucleotides read TGTGCCAGCAGCTCTCACCTAAGCCGCTCATATGGCTACACCTTC. Protein product: CASSSHLSRSYGYTF. This chain joins TRBV11-2 and TRBJ1-2; no clear D gene. The CDR3 contains 15 residues. V was pared by 4 bases and J by 5 bases, with 17 bases between. Germline CDR1 reads SGHAT; CDR2 reads FQNNGV.

The rearrangement links TRBV3-1 (or the pseudogene TRBV3-2) to TRBJ2-3; TRBD2 matches at 8 bases. Germline values: CDR1 LGHDT, CDR2 YNNKEL (reference sequence). V lost 0 bases to trimming and J lost 2 bases; unmatched junction nucleotides: 4. The CDR3 totals 16 residues. The CDR3 region has the DNA TGTGCCAGCAGCCAAGATCCCGGGGGGGTCACAGATACGCAGTATTTT. It translates to CASSQDPGGVTDTQYF.

This clone was recorded once. The junction departs from the called germline gene at one end, perhaps through a read error. The V and J genes are TRBV3-1 (or the pseudogene TRBV3-2) and TRBJ2-2; 9 bases fit TRBD2. The CDR3 has 14 amino acids. Per the germline V gene, CDR1 is LGHDT and CDR2 is YNNKEL (reference sequence). The CDR3 loop reads CAGSHGGGGGELFF. The CDR3 DNA reads TGTGCCGGCAGCCACGGCGGGGGGGGCGGGGAGCTGTTTTTT.

This rearrangement joins TRBV5-4 to TRBJ1-6; TRBD1 matches 8 bases. CDR3 length equals 16 residues. From germline, CDR1 is SGHNT and CDR2 YYREEE (reference sequence). V gave up 0 bases and J gave up 9 bases; unmatched junction bases: 8. In DNA form, the CDR3 reads TGTGCCAGCAGCTTGGGGGGACAGGTTGGGATTTCACCCCTCCACTTT. As protein: CASSLGGQVGISPLHF. The variable domain in full, completed from reference TRBV5-4 and TRBJ1-6, reads ETGVTQSPTHLIKTRGQQVTLRCSSQSGHNTVSWYQQALGQGPQFIFQYYREEENGRGNFPPRFSGLQFPNYSSELNVNALELDDSALYLCASSLGGQVGISPLHFGNGTRLTVT.

J is TRBJ1-1 and V is TRBV19; 9 positions match TRBD1. The ends lost 6 bases at V and 5 bases at J; junction bases unmatched: 10. CDR3 length equals 15 residues. Germline CDR1 reads LNHDA; CDR2 reads SQIVND (reference sequence). The CDR3 sequence is CASSTSGQGFTEAFF. CDR3 sequence (DNA): TGTGCCAGTAGCACCTCGGGACAGGGATTTACTGAAGCTTTCTTT.

V usage is TRBV4-1 and J usage is TRBJ1-1; no definite D call. Trimming took 1 base from V and 5 from J, leaving 11 bases between them. The germline CDR1 and CDR2 sequences are MGHRA and YSYEKL. The CDR3 consists of 14 residues. CDR3 residues: CASSQGLWATEAFF. The CDR3 DNA reads as TGCGCCAGCAGCCAAGGGTTGTGGGCGACTGAAGCTTTCTTT.

The J gene is TRBJ2-3, the V gene TRBV4-1; 12 bases agree with TRBD2. CDR1 is MGHRA and CDR2 is YSYEKL in the germline V gene. The CDR3 sequence is 16 residues long. The J segment lost 5 bases and the V segment lost 4 bases, leaving 7 bases of the junction unmatched. CDR3 DNA: TGCGCCAGCAGCCTCGGACTAGCGGGAACCGGAGATACGCAGTATTTT. Amino acid sequence: CASSLGLAGTGDTQYF.

The chain recombines TRBV5-1 with TRBJ2-3; 11 bases align to TRBD2. The CDR3 is 14 amino acids. Germline V gene sequence: CDR1 SGHRS, CDR2 YFSETQ. With 6 bases clipped from V and 3 bases from J, the junction kept 3 bases outside the gene matches. DNA of the CDR3: TGCGCCAGCAATCTAGCGGGAGGAACAGATACGCAGTATTTT. Translation gives CASNLAGGTDTQYF.

J is TRBJ1-1 and V is TRBV7-9; no definite D call. CDR3 length equals 13 residues. Trimming stripped 0 bases from V and 4 bases from J, with 6 bases between. CDR1 and CDR2 from the germline V gene are SEHNR and FQNEAQ (reference sequence). The CDR3 nucleotides are TGTGCCAGCAGCTTAGCTTCTCCCACTGAAGCTTTCTTT. Residues: CASSLASPTEAFF.

This chain connects TRBV19 to TRBJ1-2; 9 bases match TRBD1. The CDR3 totals 15 residues. Losses at the gene ends were 5 bases for V and 4 bases for J; bases not matched to a gene: 8. Germline CDR1 LNHDA, CDR2 SQIVND (reference sequence). The CDR3 bases are TGTGCCAGTAGTCGGACAGGGGCTGAGATCTATGGCTACACCTTC. As protein: CASSRTGAEIYGYTF. The full variable domain, completed using reference TRBV19 and TRBJ1-2, is DGGITQSPKYLFRKEGQNVTLSCEQNLNHDAMYWYRQDPGQGLRLIYYSQIVNDFQKGDIAEGYSVSREKKESFPLTVTSAQKNPTAFYLCASSRTGAEIYGYTFGSGTRLTVV.

The J gene is TRBJ1-1, the V gene TRBV16; D is ambiguous. V lost 5 bases to trimming and J lost 5 bases, with 12 bases between them. The CDR3 covers 13 residues. CDR1 and CDR2 from the germline V gene are KGHSY and FQNENV. DNA of the CDR3: TGTGCCAGCAGCTCGTCCCGGGAAACTGAAGCTTTCTTT. Translating it yields CASSSSRETEAFF.

The CDR3 nucleotides are TGTGCCAGCTCACCGGGCAGGGGAAGGGATGAGCAGTTCTTC. Translation: CASSPGRGRDEQFF. V usage is TRBV18 and J usage is TRBJ2-1, with D maybe TRBD1 (6 bases). Trimming shortened V by 3 bases and J by 8 bases, and 14 bases separated the two germline ends. This CDR3 region has 14 residues. CDR1 is KGHSH and CDR2 is LQKENI in the germline V gene.

The chain combines TRBV29-1 with TRBJ2-5, with 7 bases aligning to TRBD2. The CDR3 runs 14 residues. CDR1 and CDR2 from the germline V gene are SQVTM and ANQGSEA. V lost 0 bases, J lost 5 bases, and 6 bases stayed unmatched. The CDR3 region has the DNA TGCAGCGTTGAAGATTTGGGAGGGGAGGAGACCCAGTACTTC. This sequence encodes CSVEDLGGEETQYF.

The J gene is TRBJ1-2, the V gene TRBV5-6, with 7 bases identical to TRBD1. Germline V lookup: CDR1 SGHDT, CDR2 YYEEEE. V shed 5 bases and J 4 bases; nucleotides not matched to a gene: 8. The CDR3 sequence is 14 residues long. The CDR3 coding sequence is TGTGCCAGCAGGTTACAGGGGATCCGCTATGGCTACACCTTC. It is translated as CASRLQGIRYGYTF.

This CDR3 reads CASSFQWDREWYGYTF. DNA of the CDR3: TGTGCCAGCAGTTTCCAGTGGGACAGGGAATGGTATGGCTACACCTTC. The chain couples TRBV6-5 to TRBJ1-2; 9 nucleotides align to TRBD1. The V gene's germline CDR1 is MNHEY and CDR2 SVGAGI. The CDR3 loop spans 16 amino acids. J lost 5 bases, V lost 4 bases, and 11 bases had no gene match.

The V gene is TRBV3-1 (or the pseudogene TRBV3-2), the J gene TRBJ2-5, with TRBD2 identical over 8 bases. This CDR3 is built from 16 residues. Germline V lookup: CDR1 LGHDT, CDR2 YNNKEL (reference sequence). Trimming cost V 4 bases and J 2 bases; bases outside gene matches: 9. CDR3 residues: CASSLYSSGEQETQYF. In nucleotides, the CDR3 is TGTGCCAGCAGCCTATATAGTAGCGGGGAACAAGAGACCCAGTACTTC.

This CDR3 reads CASASLSYGYTF. CDR3 in DNA: TGTGCCAGCGCGTCCCTCTCCTATGGCTACACCTTC. The chain combines TRBV5-8 with TRBJ1-2; D is uncertain. The CDR3 totals 12 residues. Germline-derived CDR1 and CDR2 are SGHTS and YDEGEE. V lost 7 bases, J lost 4 bases, and 11 bases lay in between.

This clone has a single count. V is TRBV7-6 and J is TRBJ1-2; tentative D call: TRBD1 (6 bases). This CDR3 region has 14 residues. V lost 1 base and J lost 3, with 9 bases in between. Germline V CDR1 and CDR2: SGHVS, FNYEAQ. In DNA form, the CDR3 reads TGTGCCAGCAGCTTAGGGTCAGGGGACTATGGCTACACCTTC. Its protein is CASSLGSGDYGYTF. The full variable domain, completed using reference TRBV7-6 and TRBJ1-2, is GAGVSQSPRYKVTKRGQDVALRCDPISGHVSLYWYRQALGQGPEFLTYFNYEAQQDKSGLPNDRFSAERPEGSISTLTIQRTEQRDSAMYRCASSLGSGDYGYTFGSGTRLTVV.

The genes are TRBV5-4 and TRBJ1-2; the D is unclear. The length of the CDR3 is 14 residues. Germline V gene lookup returns CDR1 SGHNT and CDR2 YYREEE (reference sequence). The ends were cut back, 6 bases at V and 2 bases at J, with 14 bases in the middle. As DNA, the CDR3 is TGTGCCAGCACCTACCCCGGGAAAAACTATGGCTACACCTTC. Translating gives CASTYPGKNYGYTF. Drawing the rest from reference TRBV5-4 and TRBJ1-2, the complete variable domain is ETGVTQSPTHLIKTRGQQVTLRCSSQSGHNTVSWYQQALGQGPQFIFQYYREEENGRGNFPPRFSGLQFPNYSSELNVNALELDDSALYLCASTYPGKNYGYTFGSGTRLTVV.

The chain joins TRBV10-2 to TRBJ1-5, with D uncertain. V dropped 3 bases and J dropped 6 bases, with 6 bases sitting between them. This CDR3 is built from 12 residues. CDR1 and CDR2 (germline): WSHSY, SAAADI. CDR3: CASSDWSQPQHF. The CDR3 coding sequence is TGCGCCAGCAGTGATTGGAGTCAGCCCCAGCATTTT.

The V gene is TRBV3-1 (or the pseudogene TRBV3-2), the J gene TRBJ1-6, with TRBD1 as a possible D gene (5 bases). V was pared by 1 base and J by 6 bases, with 7 bases between. The CDR3 extends over 14 amino acids. Germline V gene sequence: CDR1 LGHDT, CDR2 YNNKEL (reference sequence). The CDR3 sequence: CASSQGGGNSPLHF. In DNA form, the CDR3 reads TGTGCCAGCAGCCAAGGGGGGGGTAATTCACCCCTCCACTTT.